These T cell receptor beta chains were read from a single sample in a study of blood T cells in healthy people across ages. MiXCR, run by TCRdb on the 5' RACE reads, gives a single entry per CDR3 protein. In the table there are about 2 million distinct CDR3 sequences, less than 50% of which are singletons. Sequencing used blood. The receptors here all came from a woman aged 40 to 50 in good health. The CDR3 runs from the conserved cysteine through the conserved F or W. The order of the fields is V gene, clone size, D gene, J gene, CDR3 DNA, CDR3 protein. The D gene is left open where the match is weak. Not every row has a clone size; where given, it reads once, few, many or a size class.

>TRBV29-1|few|TRBD1|TRBJ2-3
TGCAGCGTCCTCACTGGACAGGTGGGGGTTCAGTATTTT
CSVLTGQVGVQYF
>TRBV20-1|NA|TRBD2|TRBJ2-7
TGCAGTGCTAGAGATCTGACCAGCGGGAGCTACGAGCAGTACTTC
CSARDLTSGSYEQYF
>TRBV4-3|few|TRBD1|TRBJ2-7
TGCGCCAGCAGCCGAAAGGGGGCTACGGAGCAGTACTTC
CASSRKGATEQYF
>TRBV5-6|NA|TRBD1|TRBJ2-1
TGTGCCAGCAGCTTTTTGACAGGGGCGGACAATGAGCAGTTCTTC
CASSFLTGADNEQFF
>TRBV29-1|many|TRBD1|TRBJ2-7
TGCAGCGTTGGACAGGGTCCCGAGCAGTACTTC
CSVGQGPEQYF
>TRBV7-9|NA|NA|TRBJ2-3
TGTGCCAGCAGCTTATTGCGGAAGACTAGCACAGATACGCAGTATTTT
CASSLLRKTSTDTQYF
>TRBV6-5|NA|NA|TRBJ2-7
TGTGCCAGCAGCCGAGGTCATACCTACGAGCAGTACTTC
CASSRGHTYEQYF
>TRBV6-2/TRBV6-3|few|TRBD1|TRBJ2-5
TGTGCCAGCAGTGGCTGGGACAGGGTCGGGCAGGAGACCCAGTACTTC
CASSGWDRVGQETQYF
>TRBV12-3/TRBV12-4|many|TRBD1|TRBJ2-7
TGTGCCAGCAGTCCCGGGACAGAGTACGAGCAGTACTTC
CASSPGTEYEQYF
>TRBV15|NA|NA|TRBJ1-1
TGTGCCACCAGCGGGAGACAGGCGAACACTGAAGCTTTCTTT
CATSGRQANTEAFF
>TRBV6-6|NA|TRBD1|TRBJ1-2
TGTGCCACCGGGGGGACAGGGGAAGGCTACACCTTC
CATGGTGEGYTF
>TRBV20-1|few|NA|TRBJ2-7
TGCAGTGCTAGGGGGGGATCCTCCTCCTACGAGCAGTACTTC
CSARGGSSSYEQYF
>TRBV20-1|few|NA|TRBJ2-7
TGCAGTGCTTGCCCTTTTCGGGGGGCCAGGGACGAGCAGTACTTC
CSACPFRGARDEQYF
>TRBV5-6|NA|NA|TRBJ1-2
TGTGCCAGCAGCCACCGAGTGGGGCACTATGGCTACACCTTC
CASSHRVGHYGYTF
>TRBV7-2|few|TRBD2|TRBJ2-3
TGTGCCAGCAGCTTAGCTTGGGGGGGGGCAGATACGCAGTATTTT
CASSLAWGGADTQYF
>TRBV6-5|once|NA|TRBJ2-1
TGTGCCAGCAGTTCGGGAGACCTCGGGACAAAGCAGTTCTTC
CASSSGDLGTKQFF
>TRBV14|once|TRBD1|TRBJ1-4
TGTGCCAGCAGCCCAACTCTCCGGGACAGAGCAACTAATGAAAAACTGTTTTTT
CASSPTLRDRATNEKLFF
>TRBV6-5|NA|TRBD1|TRBJ2-7
TGTCCCAGCAGTGACCGGGACAGGGGGTACGAGCAGTACTTC
CPSSDRDRGYEQYF
>TRBV12-3/TRBV12-4|NA|TRBD2|TRBJ2-1
TGTGCCAGCAGTTTAGTCGGGGGGGCACCCTACAATGAGCAGTTCTTC
CASSLVGGAPYNEQFF
>TRBV10-3|few|NA|TRBJ2-5
TGTGCCATCAGTGGGGACCCTTCTAATCCCCAAGAGACCCAGTACTTC
CAISGDPSNPQETQYF
>TRBV10-3|many|NA|TRBJ2-7
TGTGCCACCGGGACCGCATACGAGCAGTACTTC
CATGTAYEQYF
>TRBV20-1|NA|TRBD1|TRBJ1-2
TGCAGTGCGCCCAGGGGGGCCAGGGGCTATGGCTACACCTTC
CSAPRGARGYGYTF
>TRBV7-7|NA|NA|TRBJ2-5
TGTGCTAGCAGCTTAGCGGACTCTCCAAGGGAGACCCAGTACTTC
CASSLADSPRETQYF
>TRBV29-1|few|NA|TRBJ2-7
TGCAGCGTTGAAGATGTTAGTTTAGGCTCCTACGAGCAGTACTTC
CSVEDVSLGSYEQYF
>TRBV5-1|once|NA|TRBJ2-5
TGCGCCAGCAGCTTGGGCCTGTGGTACAGCGTCGAGACCCAGTACTTC
CASSLGLWYSVETQYF
>TRBV3-1|NA|NA|TRBJ2-5
TGTGCCAGCAGCCAAAGCGGCATTGGGGGGCCAGAGACCCAGTACTTC
CASSQSGIGGPETQYF
>TRBV20-1|NA|NA|TRBJ2-7
TGCAGTGCTAGGAGCCCTAACATTTACCCCTACGAGCAGTACTTC
CSARSPNIYPYEQYF
>TRBV11-2|NA|NA|TRBJ2-7
TGTGCCAGCAGCCCAAGGATGGGTTCTGCCTACGAGCAGTACTTC
CASSPRMGSAYEQYF
>TRBV9|NA|TRBD2|TRBJ2-3
TGTGCCAGCAGCGGCCGAATGTCGGGTAGCGGGAACCACAAGACAGACCCCACAGATACGCGGTATTTT
CASSGRMSGSGNHKTDPTDTRYF
>TRBV11-3|NA|TRBD2|TRBJ2-1
TGTGCCAGCAGCTTAACAGAAAGCGGGGGGAACAATGAGCAGTTCTTC
CASSLTESGGNNEQFF
>TRBV7-9|NA|TRBD2|TRBJ2-7
TGTGCCAGCAGCTCCGGGACTAGCGGTTTTCCTTCCTACGAGCAGTACTTC
CASSSGTSGFPSYEQYF
>TRBV4-3|once|TRBD2|TRBJ2-1
TGCGCCAGCAGCCAGCAGCGGGGGGGCTTCGGTTTGGATGAGCAGTTCTTC
CASSQQRGGFGLDEQFF
>TRBV6-2/TRBV6-3|NA|NA|TRBJ2-7
TGTGCCAGCAGTTTCTCTGGGTCGGGACGGCTGAACTACGAGCAGTACTTC
CASSFSGSGRLNYEQYF
>TRBV13|NA|NA|TRBJ1-2
TGTGCCAGCAGCTTCCCTCCCGGGACACTAGGCTACACCTTC
CASSFPPGTLGYTF
>TRBV4-2|NA|TRBD2|TRBJ2-3
TGTGCCAGCAGCCCGGTTGGGGCTAGCGGGGGGGCCAGGTCAACAGATACGCAGTATTTT
CASSPVGASGGARSTDTQYF
>TRBV18|few|TRBD1|TRBJ2-1
TGTGCCAGCTCACCGATAGGACAGGGGGCCTACAATGAGCAGTTCTTC
CASSPIGQGAYNEQFF
>TRBV6-5|few|NA|TRBJ2-1
TGTGCCAGCAGTTACGACGGGCGCTCTGAGCAGTTCTTC
CASSYDGRSEQFF